These 17 T cell receptor beta chains came from one sample sequenced in a study of blood T cell repertoires in COVID-19. The protocol was immunoSEQ multiplex PCR, while the TCRdb copy is restricted to in-frame clones and leaves out a portion. The sample has about 330,000 clones; approximately 87% are singletons. Sample: peripheral blood. Receptors originate from a woman between 45 and 60 years old with active or convalescent COVID-19.

V and J are TRBV11-2 and TRBJ2-7; 11 bases are a match to TRBD2. CDR1 and CDR2 from the germline V gene are SGHAT and FQNNGV. J was trimmed by 2 bases and V by 5 bases; bases with no gene match: 17. The CDR3 loop spans 19 amino acids. The CDR3 nucleotides are TGTGCCAGCAGCCTAAGAAATGAGTTAGCGGGAGGGAAAACCTACGAGCAGTACTTC. Residues: CASSLRNELAGGKTYEQYF.

The chain has TRBV30 and TRBJ1-2, with 7 bases lining up with TRBD1. Germline values: CDR1 GTSNPN, CDR2 SVGIG (reference sequence). V trimming: 5 bases; J trimming: 13 bases; junction bases outside the gene matches: 10. The CDR3 contains 11 residues. CDR3 DNA sequence: TGTGCCTGGGGGCCCCGGGCAGGGGGCACCTTC. Protein product: CAWGPRAGGTF.

The V gene is TRBV7-3, the J gene TRBJ2-3, with 7 bases matching TRBD2. The ends lost 4 bases at V and 0 bases at J; junction bases unmatched: 1. Germline V gene lookup returns CDR1 SGHTA and CDR2 FQGTGA. The CDR3 runs 14 residues. The CDR3 region is CASSSGGSTDTQYF. CDR3 DNA: TGTGCCAGCAGCTCGGGGGGTAGCACAGATACGCAGTATTTT.

The chain carries TRBV4-1 and TRBJ2-5; 16 bases align to TRBD2. CDR1 and CDR2 from the germline V gene are MGHRA and YSYEKL. The CDR3 spans 18 residues. The V and J ends lost 0 bases and 1 base, in that order; junction bases with no gene match: 2. CDR3 nucleotides: TGCGCCAGCAGCCAAGAGGGACTAGCGGGGGGGATCCAAGAGACCCAGTACTTC. Its protein is CASSQEGLAGGIQETQYF.

The chain recombines TRBV3-1 (or the pseudogene TRBV3-2) with TRBJ1-6; D unresolved. Trimming removed 4 bases at V and 0 bases at J, with 10 bases between. Germline CDR1 reads LGHDT; CDR2 reads YNNKEL (reference sequence). This CDR3 spans 16 amino acids. The chain's CDR3 is CASSPSTSSYNSPLHF. The DNA for the CDR3 is TGTGCCAGCAGCCCATCCACGAGCTCCTATAATTCACCCCTCCACTTT.

The chain has TRBV11-3 and TRBJ2-1, with 8 nucleotides matching TRBD2. CDR1 is SGHNT and CDR2 is YENEEA in the germline V gene. Germline trimming cut 4 bases from V and 4 bases from J; bases unmatched to any gene: 6. The CDR3 loop spans 15 amino acids. CDR3: CASSSGGLDYNEQFF. CDR3 nucleotides: TGTGCCAGCAGCTCGGGGGGACTAGATTACAATGAGCAGTTCTTC.

CDR3: CASSPLTDAYGYTF. CDR3 DNA: TGTGCCAGCAGCCCCTTGACTGATGCCTATGGCTACACCTTC. The chain has TRBV3-1 (or the pseudogene TRBV3-2) and TRBJ1-2; D is unresolved. Germline CDR1 reads LGHDT; CDR2 reads YNNKEL (reference sequence). The CDR3 sequence is 14 residues long. The V end was cut by 4 bases, the J end by 4 bases, with 13 bases between.

The rearrangement links TRBV4-1 to TRBJ2-3, with D possibly being TRBD1 (5 bases). Trimming stripped 0 bases from V and 0 bases from J, with 10 bases between. Germline values: CDR1 MGHRA, CDR2 YSYEKL. The CDR3 has 16 amino acids. The CDR3 here is CASSQDSGYSTDTQYF. CDR3 DNA: TGCGCCAGCAGCCAAGATTCAGGGTACAGCACAGATACGCAGTATTTT.

Here the CDR3 DNA reads TGTGCCAGCAGTTCCCGGACAGGGGGGACCTATGGCTACACCTTC. This encodes CASSSRTGGTYGYTF. This chain uses TRBV27 with TRBJ1-2; TRBD1 matches 10 bases. The junction had 6 bases not matched to a gene; V was cut back by 4 bases and J by 4 bases. The CDR3 totals 15 residues. Germline loops: CDR1 MNHEY, CDR2 SMNVEV (reference sequence).

The sample holds a few counts of this clone. This rearrangement joins TRBV7-8 to TRBJ2-2, with D hard to call. The CDR3 extends over 14 amino acids. Looked up from germline, CDR1 is SGHVS and CDR2 is FQNEAQ. V was pared by 4 bases and J by 5 bases, with 11 bases between. The CDR3 loop is CASSSNSRTGELFF. As DNA, the CDR3 is TGTGCCAGCAGCTCTAACTCCCGGACCGGGGAGCTGTTTTTT.

This chain connects TRBV4-1 to TRBJ2-5, with D possibly matching TRBD2 (6 bases). Germline V gene lookup returns CDR1 MGHRA and CDR2 YSYEKL. Trimming shortened V by 1 base and J by 6 bases, and 12 bases separated the two germline ends. The CDR3 consists of 14 residues. CDR3 bases: TGCGCCAGCAGCCAAGGACTAGAATTTAAGACCCAGTACTTC. It encodes CASSQGLEFKTQYF.

The genes are TRBV27 and TRBJ2-1, with TRBD2 identical over 10 bases. CDR1 MNHEY and CDR2 SMNVEV come from the germline V gene (reference sequence). The CDR3 has 15 amino acids. V lost 6 bases and J lost 7; bases outside the gene matches: 9. CDR3 in DNA: TGTGCCAGCAGGTGGGGGACTAGCGACCATAATGAGCAGTTCTTC. Translated, it gives CASRWGTSDHNEQFF.

This chain joins TRBV9 and TRBJ1-1; D is perhaps TRBD1 (6 bases). This CDR3 has 15 amino acids. The germline V gene has CDR1 SGDLS and CDR2 YYNGEE. Trimming cost V 3 bases and J 5 bases, with 17 bases left between them. The CDR3 nucleotides read TGTGCCAGCAGCGCCGAATTACAGGGTGAAACTGAAGCTTTCTTT. It encodes CASSAELQGETEAFF.

CDR3 amino acids: CASSQDKAAGFEQFF. CDR3 nucleotide sequence: TGCGCCAGCAGCCAAGATAAGGCGGCGGGGTTTGAGCAGTTCTTC. The chain joins TRBV4-1 to TRBJ2-1; D might be TRBD2 (6 bases). This CDR3 is built from 15 residues. V lost 0 bases, J lost 9 bases, and 15 bases lay in between. The germline gives CDR1 MGHRA, CDR2 YSYEKL.

The chain combines TRBV5-4 with TRBJ1-1; D gene unclear. Germline V CDR1 and CDR2: SGHNT, YYREEE (reference sequence). Trimming removed 2 bases from V and 1 base from J, with 9 bases in between. The CDR3 loop spans 14 amino acids. DNA for the CDR3: TGTGCCAGCAGCTTATTTAGCGCGAACACTGAAGCTTTCTTT. The encoded protein is CASSLFSANTEAFF.

The chain has TRBV15 and TRBJ2-3; the D is unclear. There are 14 residues in the CDR3. Germline CDR1 reads LNHNV; CDR2 reads YYDKDF (reference sequence). V was clipped by 1 base and J by 0 bases, with 5 bases between them. The CDR3 DNA reads as TGTGCCACCAGCAGAGTCTCTAGCACAGATACGCAGTATTTT. Translation gives CATSRVSSTDTQYF.

The V call is TRBV3-1 (or the pseudogene TRBV3-2), the J call TRBJ2-5, with D perhaps matching TRBD2 (5 bases). V gave up 3 bases and J gave up 4 bases, with 12 bases separating them. The CDR3 is made up of 14 amino acids. Per germline, CDR1 LGHDT and CDR2 YNNKEL (reference sequence). As DNA, the CDR3 is TGTGCCAGCAGCCAGGGTGCCGGGGTAGAGACCCAGTACTTC. The encoded protein is CASSQGAGVETQYF.